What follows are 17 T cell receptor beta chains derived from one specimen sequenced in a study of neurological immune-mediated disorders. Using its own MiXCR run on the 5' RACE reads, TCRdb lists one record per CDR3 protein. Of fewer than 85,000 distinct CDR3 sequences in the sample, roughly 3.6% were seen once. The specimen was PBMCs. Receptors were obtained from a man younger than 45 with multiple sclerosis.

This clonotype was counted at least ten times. In DNA form, the CDR3 reads TGTGCCAGCAGCCACCAAGGTGGACACGAGGAGACCCAGTACTTC. The encoded protein is CASSHQGGHEETQYF. This chain joins TRBV6-2 or TRBV6-3 and TRBJ2-5; a weak D match, TRBD1 (5 bases). Germline V gene lookup returns CDR1 MNHEY and CDR2 SVGEGT. The V and J ends lost 6 bases and 5 bases respectively, with 19 bases between them. This CDR3 spans 15 amino acids.

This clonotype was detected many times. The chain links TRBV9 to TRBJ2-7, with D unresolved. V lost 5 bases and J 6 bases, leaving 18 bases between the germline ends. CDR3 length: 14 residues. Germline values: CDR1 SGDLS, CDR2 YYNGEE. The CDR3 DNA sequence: TGTGCCAGCAGAGCCGGGCCCGTTGGGCTCGAGCAGTACTTC. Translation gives CASRAGPVGLEQYF.

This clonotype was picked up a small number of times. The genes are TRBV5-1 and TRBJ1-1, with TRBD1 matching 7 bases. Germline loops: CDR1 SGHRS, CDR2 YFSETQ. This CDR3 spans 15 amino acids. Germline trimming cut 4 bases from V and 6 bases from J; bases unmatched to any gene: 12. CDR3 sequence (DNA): TGCGCCAGCAGCGCCCTGACAGGGTCTAAGGCTGAAGCTTTCTTT. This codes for CASSALTGSKAEAFF.

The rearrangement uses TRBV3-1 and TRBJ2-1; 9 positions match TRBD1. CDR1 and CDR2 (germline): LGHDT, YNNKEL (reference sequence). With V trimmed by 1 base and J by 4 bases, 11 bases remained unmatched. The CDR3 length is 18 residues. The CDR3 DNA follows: TGTGCCAGCAGCCAAGGTGGTTTAGGACAGGGGTATTACAATGAGCAGTTCTTC. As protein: CASSQGGLGQGYYNEQFF.

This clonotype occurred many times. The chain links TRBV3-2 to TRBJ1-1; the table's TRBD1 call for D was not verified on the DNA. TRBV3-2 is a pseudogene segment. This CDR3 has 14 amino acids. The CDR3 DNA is TGTGCCAGCACGCGCAGGGGGTCGGGAACTGAAGCTTTCTTT. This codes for CASTRRGSGTEAFF.

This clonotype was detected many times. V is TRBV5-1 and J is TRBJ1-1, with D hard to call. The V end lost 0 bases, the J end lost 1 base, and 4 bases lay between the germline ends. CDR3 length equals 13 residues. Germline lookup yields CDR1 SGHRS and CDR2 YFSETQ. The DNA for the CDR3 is TGCGCCAGCAGCTTGGATCCGAACACTGAAGCTTTCTTT. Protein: CASSLDPNTEAFF.

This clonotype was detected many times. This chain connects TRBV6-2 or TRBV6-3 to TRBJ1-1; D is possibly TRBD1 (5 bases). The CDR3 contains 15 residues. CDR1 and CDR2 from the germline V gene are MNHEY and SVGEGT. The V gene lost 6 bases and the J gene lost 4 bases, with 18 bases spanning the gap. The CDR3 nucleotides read TGTGCCAGCAGGGTAGGAGGTTACGGGGGCACTGAAGCTTTCTTT. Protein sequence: CASRVGGYGGTEAFF.

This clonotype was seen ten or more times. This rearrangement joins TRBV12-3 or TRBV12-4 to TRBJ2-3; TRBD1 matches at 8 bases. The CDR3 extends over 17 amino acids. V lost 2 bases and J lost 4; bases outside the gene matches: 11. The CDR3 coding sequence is TGTGCCAGCAGTTTATTTCGCCAGGGGGCGTTTTCAGATACGCAGTATTTT. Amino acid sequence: CASSLFRQGAFSDTQYF.

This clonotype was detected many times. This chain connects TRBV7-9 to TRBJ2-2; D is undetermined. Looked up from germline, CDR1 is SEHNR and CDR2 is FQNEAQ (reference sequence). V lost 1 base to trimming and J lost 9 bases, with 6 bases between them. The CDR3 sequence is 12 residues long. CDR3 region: CASSLGERELFF. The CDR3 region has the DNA TGTGCCAGCAGCTTAGGCGAACGGGAGCTGTTTTTT. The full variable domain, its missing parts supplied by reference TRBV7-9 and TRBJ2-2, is DTGVSQNPRHKITKRGQNVTFRCDPISEHNRLYWYRQTLGQGPEFLTYFQNEAQLEKSRLLSDRFSAERPKGSFSTLEIQRTEQGDSAMYLCASSLGERELFFGEGSRLTVL.

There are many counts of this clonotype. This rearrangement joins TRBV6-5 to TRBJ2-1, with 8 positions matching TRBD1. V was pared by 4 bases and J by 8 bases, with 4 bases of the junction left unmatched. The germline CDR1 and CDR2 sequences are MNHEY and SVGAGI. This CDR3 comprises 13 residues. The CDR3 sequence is CASSFNRGDEQFF. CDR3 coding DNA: TGTGCCAGCAGTTTTAACAGGGGGGATGAGCAGTTCTTC.

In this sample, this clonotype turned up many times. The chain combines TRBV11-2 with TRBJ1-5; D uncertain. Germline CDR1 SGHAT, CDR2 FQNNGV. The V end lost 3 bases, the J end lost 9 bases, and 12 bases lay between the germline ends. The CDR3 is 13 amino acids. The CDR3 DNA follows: TGTGCCAGCAGCTTTAACCCCACGGGGCCCCAGCATTTT. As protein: CASSFNPTGPQHF.

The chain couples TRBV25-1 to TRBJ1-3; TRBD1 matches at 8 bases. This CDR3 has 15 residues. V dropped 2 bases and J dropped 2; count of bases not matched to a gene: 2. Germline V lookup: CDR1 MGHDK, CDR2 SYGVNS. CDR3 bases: TGTGCCAGCAGTGAAGGCAGGGGGCCTGGAAACACCATATATTTT. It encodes CASSEGRGPGNTIYF.

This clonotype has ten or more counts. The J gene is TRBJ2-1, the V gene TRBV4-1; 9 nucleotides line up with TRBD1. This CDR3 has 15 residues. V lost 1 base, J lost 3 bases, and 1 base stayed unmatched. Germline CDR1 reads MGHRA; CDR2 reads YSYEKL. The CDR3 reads CASSQGQGDYNEQFF. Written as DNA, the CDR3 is TGCGCCAGCAGCCAAGGACAGGGGGACTACAATGAGCAGTTCTTC.

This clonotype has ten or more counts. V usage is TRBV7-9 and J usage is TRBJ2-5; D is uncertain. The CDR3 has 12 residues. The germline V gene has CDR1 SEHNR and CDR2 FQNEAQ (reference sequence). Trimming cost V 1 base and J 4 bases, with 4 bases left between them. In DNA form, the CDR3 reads TGTGCCAGCAGCTTAGTCCGAGAGACCCAGTACTTC. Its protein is CASSLVRETQYF. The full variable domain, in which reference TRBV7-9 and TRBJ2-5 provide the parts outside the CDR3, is DTGVSQNPRHKITKRGQNVTFRCDPISEHNRLYWYRQTLGQGPEFLTYFQNEAQLEKSRLLSDRFSAERPKGSFSTLEIQRTEQGDSAMYLCASSLVRETQYFGPGTRLLVL.

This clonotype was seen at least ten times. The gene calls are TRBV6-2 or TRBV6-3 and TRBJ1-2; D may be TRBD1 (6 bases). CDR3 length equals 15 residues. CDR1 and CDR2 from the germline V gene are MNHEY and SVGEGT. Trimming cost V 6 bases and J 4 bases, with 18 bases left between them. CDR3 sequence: CASSSTEAGVYGYTF. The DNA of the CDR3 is TGTGCCAGCAGCTCCACAGAAGCAGGGGTCTATGGCTACACCTTC.

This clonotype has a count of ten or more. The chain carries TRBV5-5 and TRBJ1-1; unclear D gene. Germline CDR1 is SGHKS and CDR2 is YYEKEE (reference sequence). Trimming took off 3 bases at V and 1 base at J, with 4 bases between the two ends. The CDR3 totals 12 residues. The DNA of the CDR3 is TGTGCCAGCAGCTCTCCGAACACTGAAGCTTTCTTT. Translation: CASSSPNTEAFF.

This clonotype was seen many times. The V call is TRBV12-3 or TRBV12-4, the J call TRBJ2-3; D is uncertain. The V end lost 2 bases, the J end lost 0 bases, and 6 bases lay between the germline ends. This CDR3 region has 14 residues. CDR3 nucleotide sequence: TGTGCCAGCAGTTTATACCGTAGCACAGATACGCAGTATTTT. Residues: CASSLYRSTDTQYF.